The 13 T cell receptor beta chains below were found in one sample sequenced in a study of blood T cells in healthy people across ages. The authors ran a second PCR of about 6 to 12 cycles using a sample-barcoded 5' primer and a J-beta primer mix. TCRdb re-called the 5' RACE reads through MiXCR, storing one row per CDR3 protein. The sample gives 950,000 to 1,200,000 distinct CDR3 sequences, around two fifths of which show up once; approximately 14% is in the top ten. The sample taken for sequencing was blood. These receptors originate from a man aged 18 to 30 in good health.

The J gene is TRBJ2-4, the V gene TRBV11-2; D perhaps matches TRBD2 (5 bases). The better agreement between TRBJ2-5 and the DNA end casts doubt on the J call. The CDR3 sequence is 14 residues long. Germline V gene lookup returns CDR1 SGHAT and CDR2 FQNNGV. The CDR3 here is CASSPLGRMETQYF. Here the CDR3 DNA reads TGTGCCAGCAGCCCGCTAGGGAGAATGGAGACCCAGTACTTC.

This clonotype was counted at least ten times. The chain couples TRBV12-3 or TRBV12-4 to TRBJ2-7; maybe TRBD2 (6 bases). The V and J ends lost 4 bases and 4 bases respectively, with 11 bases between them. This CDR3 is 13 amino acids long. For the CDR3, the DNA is TGTGCCAGCAGTTCCCGGGGGTCGTACGAGCAGTACTTC. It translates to CASSSRGSYEQYF.

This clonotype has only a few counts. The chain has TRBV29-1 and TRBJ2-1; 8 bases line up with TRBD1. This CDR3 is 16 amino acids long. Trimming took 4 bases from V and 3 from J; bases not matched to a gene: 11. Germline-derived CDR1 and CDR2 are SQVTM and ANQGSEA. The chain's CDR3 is CSVGNWTGKNYNEQFF. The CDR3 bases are TGCAGCGTTGGGAATTGGACAGGGAAAAACTACAATGAGCAGTTCTTC.

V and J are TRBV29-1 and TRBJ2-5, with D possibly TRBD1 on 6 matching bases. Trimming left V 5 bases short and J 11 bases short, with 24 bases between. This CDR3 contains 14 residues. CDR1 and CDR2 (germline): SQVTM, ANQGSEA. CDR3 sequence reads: CSVQKHPGEREQYF. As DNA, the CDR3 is TGCAGCGTTCAAAAACACCCAGGGGAGAGAGAGCAGTACTTC.

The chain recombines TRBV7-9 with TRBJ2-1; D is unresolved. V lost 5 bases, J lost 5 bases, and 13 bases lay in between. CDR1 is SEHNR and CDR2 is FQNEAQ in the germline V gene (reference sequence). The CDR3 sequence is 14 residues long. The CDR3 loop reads CASSPGRWDNEQFF. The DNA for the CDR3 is TGTGCCAGCAGCCCAGGTCGATGGGACAATGAGCAGTTCTTC.

The CDR3: CASSHIRDRGPKWGYTF. CDR3 nucleotide sequence: TGTGCCAGCAGCCATATCCGGGACAGGGGGCCGAAGTGGGGCTACACCTTC. The chain is built from TRBV3-1 and TRBJ1-2; TRBD1 matches at 12 bases. The V gene end was trimmed by 3 bases and the J gene end by 8 bases; junction bases not matched to a gene: 13. CDR1 is LGHDT and CDR2 is YNNKEL in the germline V gene (reference sequence). This CDR3 is built from 17 residues.

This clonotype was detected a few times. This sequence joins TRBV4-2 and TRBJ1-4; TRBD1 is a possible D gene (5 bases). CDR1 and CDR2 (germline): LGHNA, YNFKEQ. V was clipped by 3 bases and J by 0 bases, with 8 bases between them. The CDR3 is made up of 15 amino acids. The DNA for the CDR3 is TGTGCCAGCAGCCAGAGGACAACAACTAATGAAAAACTGTTTTTT. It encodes CASSQRTTTNEKLFF.

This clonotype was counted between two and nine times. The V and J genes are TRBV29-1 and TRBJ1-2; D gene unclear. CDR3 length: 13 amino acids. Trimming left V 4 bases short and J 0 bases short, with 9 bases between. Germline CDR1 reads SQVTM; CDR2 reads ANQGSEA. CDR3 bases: TGCAGCGTTGCCCCCAGAGCTAACTATGGCTACACCTTC. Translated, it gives CSVAPRANYGYTF.

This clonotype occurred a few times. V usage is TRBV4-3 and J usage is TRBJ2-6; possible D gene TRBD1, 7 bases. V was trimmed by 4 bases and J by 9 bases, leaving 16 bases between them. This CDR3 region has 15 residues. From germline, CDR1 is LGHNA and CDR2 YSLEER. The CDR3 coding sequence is TGCGCCAGCAGCCGTCGAGACAGGGAGGACAACGTCCTGACTTTC. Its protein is CASSRRDREDNVLTF.

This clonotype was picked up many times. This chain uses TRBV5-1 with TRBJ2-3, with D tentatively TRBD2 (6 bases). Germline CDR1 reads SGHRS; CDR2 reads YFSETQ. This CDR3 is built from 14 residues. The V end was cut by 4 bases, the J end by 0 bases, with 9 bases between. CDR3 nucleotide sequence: TGCGCCAGCAGCAGGGACTCTAGCACAGATACGCAGTATTTT. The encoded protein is CASSRDSSTDTQYF.

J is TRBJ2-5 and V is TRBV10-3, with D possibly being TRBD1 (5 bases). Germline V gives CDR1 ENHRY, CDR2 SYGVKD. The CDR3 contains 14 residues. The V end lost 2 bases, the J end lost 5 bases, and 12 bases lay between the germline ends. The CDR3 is CAISEPPKGETQYF. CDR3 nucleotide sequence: TGTGCCATCAGTGAGCCCCCGAAGGGGGAGACCCAGTACTTC.

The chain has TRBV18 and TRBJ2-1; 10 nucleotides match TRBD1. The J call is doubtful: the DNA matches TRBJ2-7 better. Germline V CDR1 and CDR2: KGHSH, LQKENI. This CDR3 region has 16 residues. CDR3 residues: CASSPGGQGTYNEQYF. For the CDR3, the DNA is TGTGCCAGCTCACCGGGGGGACAGGGGACCTACAATGAGCAGTACTTC.

The CDR3 DNA follows: TGTGCCAGCACACGAGCAGGGGGCGCATACCAGCCCCAGCATTTT. This codes for CASTRAGGAYQPQHF. The chain recombines TRBV28 with TRBJ1-5; 8 nucleotides agree with TRBD1. Germline V CDR1 and CDR2: MDHEN, SYDVKM. The CDR3 extends over 15 amino acids. The V and J ends lost 7 bases and 7 bases, in that order; junction bases with no gene match: 12.